The next 13 T cell receptor beta chains were all read from a single sample in a study of beta chain features in type 1 diabetes. No antigen has been assigned to these receptors. The study reverse transcribed the entire isolated RNA, so it sequenced expressed TCRB transcripts. Profiling relied on immunoSEQ multiplex PCR, and the TCRdb table lists in-frame clones only, not all of them. This sample has 600,000 to 700,000 clones, with around 12% found just once. Regarding the study as a whole: Type 1 diabetes patients had moderately but significantly shorter TCRB CDR3s in all four CD4+ subsets.

Sequenced: naive CD4+ T cells from blood. These receptors were collected from a man in his thirties or forties with type 1 diabetes.

The chain uses TRBV7-9 and TRBJ1-5; D unclear. The CDR3 runs 13 residues. Germline CDR1 reads SEHNR; CDR2 reads FQNEAQ (reference sequence). V gave up 5 bases and J gave up 6 bases, with 11 bases separating them. The CDR3 nucleotides are TGTGCCAGCAGCCAAGGACTTGGTCAGCCCCAGCATTTT. Protein sequence: CASSQGLGQPQHF.

The genes are TRBV19 and TRBJ1-2; D ambiguous. CDR3 length: 14 residues. V was shortened by 3 bases and J by 0 bases, with 8 bases between the two germline ends. Germline lookup yields CDR1 LNHDA and CDR2 SQIVND (reference sequence). CDR3 residues: CASSIQYTNYGYTF. CDR3 nucleotides: TGTGCCAGTAGTATCCAGTACACTAACTATGGCTACACCTTC.

The sample holds a few counts of this clone. V and J are TRBV6-5 and TRBJ1-6, with TRBD1 as a possible D gene (5 bases). The length of the CDR3 is 14 residues. The germline V gene has CDR1 MNHEY and CDR2 SVGAGI. Trimming took off 4 bases at V and 6 bases at J, with 10 bases between the two ends. As DNA, the CDR3 is TGTGCCAGCAGTTCAAGCGGGACTAATTCACCCCTCCACTTT. Its translation: CASSSSGTNSPLHF.

The J gene is TRBJ2-3, the V gene TRBV10-1, with a tentative D call TRBD2 (5 bases). This CDR3 is built from 14 residues. CDR1 is WNHNN, CDR2 SYGVQD, per germline (reference sequence). Trimming removed 5 bases from V and 4 bases from J, with 13 bases in between. CDR3 region: CASSKTRVPDTQYF. The CDR3 DNA reads TGCGCCAGCAGTAAAACTAGAGTTCCAGATACGCAGTATTTT.

The chain couples TRBV10-3 to TRBJ1-5; 8 bases are a match to TRBD1. Germline V gene sequence: CDR1 ENHRY, CDR2 SYGVKD. The CDR3 contains 16 residues. V was clipped by 6 bases and J by 3 bases; unmatched bases: 10. CDR3 in amino acids: CAIRAGTGDSNQPQHF. CDR3 sequence (DNA): TGTGCCATCAGAGCCGGGACAGGTGATTCCAATCAGCCCCAGCATTTT.

This clone appeared a few times. The J gene is TRBJ2-2, the V gene TRBV5-4, with 8 positions matching TRBD1. The germline gives CDR1 SGHNT, CDR2 YYREEE (reference sequence). The CDR3 contains 16 residues. Trimming cost V 1 base and J 0 bases; bases outside gene matches: 2. In DNA, the CDR3 is TGTGCCAGCAGCTTGACAGGGGGGCCGAACACCGGGGAGCTGTTTTTT. Residues: CASSLTGGPNTGELFF.

This clone was picked up a small number of times. Different DNA sequences within this sample yield the same CDR3. This chain links TRBV18 with TRBJ2-5; no reliable D call. The ends were cut back, 6 bases at V and 2 bases at J, with 7 bases in the middle. This CDR3 is built from 12 residues. Germline lookup yields CDR1 KGHSH and CDR2 LQKENI. The CDR3 loop reads CASSPNQETQYF. In DNA form, the CDR3 reads TGTGCCAGCTCGCCGAATCAAGAGACCCAGTACTTC. Drawing the rest from reference TRBV18 and TRBJ2-5, the complete variable domain is NAGVMQNPRHLVRRRGQEARLRCSPMKGHSHVYWYRQLPEEGLKFMVYLQKENIIDESGMPKERFSAEFPKEGPSILRIQQVVRGDSAAYFCASSPNQETQYFGPGTRLLVL.

The genes are TRBV5-4 and TRBJ1-4, with TRBD1 identical over 8 bases. Germline CDR1 reads SGHNT; CDR2 reads YYREEE (reference sequence). V dropped 4 bases and J dropped 7; count of bases not matched to a gene: 6. The CDR3 is 14 amino acids. CDR3 loop: CASSRTGLGEKLFF. The CDR3, as DNA: TGTGCCAGCAGCCGGACAGGGCTGGGTGAAAAACTGTTTTTT.

The chain recombines TRBV19 with TRBJ1-2; D gene unclear. The CDR3 has 15 residues. CDR1 is LNHDA, CDR2 SQIVND, per germline (reference sequence). Trimming removed 7 bases at V and 5 bases at J, with 20 bases between. The chain's CDR3 is CASKNEGLLLYGYTF. CDR3 DNA: TGTGCCAGTAAAAACGAGGGTCTACTACTATATGGCTACACCTTC.

A few counts support this clone. This sequence joins TRBV7-3 and TRBJ2-3, with D possibly matching TRBD1 (6 bases). Deletions cut 3 bases from V and 0 bases from J, with 7 bases between. Germline V gives CDR1 SGHTA, CDR2 FQGTGA. The CDR3 loop spans 14 amino acids. The CDR3 DNA follows: TGTGCCAGCAGCTTGGGACATAGCACAGATACGCAGTATTTT. Its translation is CASSLGHSTDTQYF.

The chain is built from TRBV30 and TRBJ1-5; TRBD1 might be the D (6 bases). The CDR3 runs to 12 residues. The germline V and J ends were trimmed by 3 bases and 11 bases, with 14 bases remaining between them. Looked up from germline, CDR1 is GTSNPN and CDR2 is SVGIG (reference sequence). CDR3 sequence reads: CAWSPGRGTQHF. The CDR3 DNA reads as TGTGCCTGGAGCCCGGGGAGGGGGACCCAGCATTTT.

The chain is built from TRBV18 and TRBJ2-1; 9 bases agree with TRBD1. The V segment lost 1 base and the J segment 7 bases; nucleotides outside the gene matches: 5. This CDR3 is 15 amino acids long. Looked up from germline, CDR1 is KGHSH and CDR2 is LQKENI. The CDR3 coding sequence is TGTGCCAGCTCACCACGAATGACAGGGGGTAATGAGCAGTTCTTC. Protein product: CASSPRMTGGNEQFF.

In this sample, this clone turned up a few times. V and J are TRBV11-2 and TRBJ1-2, with TRBD1 matching 8 bases. Germline assignment: CDR1 SGHAT and CDR2 FQNNGV. The V segment lost 4 bases and the J segment 3 bases; nucleotides outside the gene matches: 4. The CDR3 covers 14 residues. The CDR3 DNA follows: TGTGCCAGCAGCTCAGGACAGGGTCACTATGGCTACACCTTC. Protein sequence: CASSSGQGHYGYTF.